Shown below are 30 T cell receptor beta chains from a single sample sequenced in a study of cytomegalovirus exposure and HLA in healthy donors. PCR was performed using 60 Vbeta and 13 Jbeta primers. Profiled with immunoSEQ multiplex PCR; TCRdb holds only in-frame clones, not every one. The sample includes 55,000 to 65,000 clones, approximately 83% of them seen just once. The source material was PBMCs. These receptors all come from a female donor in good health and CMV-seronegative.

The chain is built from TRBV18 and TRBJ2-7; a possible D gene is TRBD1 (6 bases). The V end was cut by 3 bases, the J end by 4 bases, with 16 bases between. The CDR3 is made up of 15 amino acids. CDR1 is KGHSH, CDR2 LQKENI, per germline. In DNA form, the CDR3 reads TGTGCCAGCTCACCGGACAGCCTACCGATTTACGAGCAGTACTTC. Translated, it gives CASSPDSLPIYEQYF.

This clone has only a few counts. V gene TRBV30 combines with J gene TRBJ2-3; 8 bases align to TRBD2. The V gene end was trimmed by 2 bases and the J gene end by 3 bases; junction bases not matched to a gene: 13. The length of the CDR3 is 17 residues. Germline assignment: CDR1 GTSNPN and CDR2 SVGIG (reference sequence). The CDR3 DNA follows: TGTGCCTGGAGTACCGGACTAGCCCATTGGGGAACAGATACGCAGTATTTT. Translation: CAWSTGLAHWGTDTQYF.

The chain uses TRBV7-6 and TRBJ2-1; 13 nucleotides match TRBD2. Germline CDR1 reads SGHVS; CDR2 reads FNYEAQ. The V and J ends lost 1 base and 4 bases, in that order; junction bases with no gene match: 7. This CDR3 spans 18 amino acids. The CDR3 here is CASSLESGLAGIYNEQFF. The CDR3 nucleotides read TGTGCCAGCAGCTTAGAGTCGGGACTAGCGGGAATTTACAATGAGCAGTTCTTC.

The CDR3 here is CASSLGYETQYF. The CDR3 bases are TGTGCCAGCAGCTTAGGCTACGAGACCCAGTACTTC. This rearrangement joins TRBV7-9 to TRBJ2-5; D is unclear. V was cut by 1 base and J by 5 bases, with 5 bases left in between. CDR1 is SEHNR and CDR2 is FQNEAQ in the germline V gene (reference sequence). The CDR3 has 12 residues.

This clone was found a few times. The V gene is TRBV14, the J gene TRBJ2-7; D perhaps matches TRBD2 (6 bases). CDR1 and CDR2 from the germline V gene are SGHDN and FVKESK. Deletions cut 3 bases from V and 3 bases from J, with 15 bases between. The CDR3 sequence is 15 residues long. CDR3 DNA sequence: TGTGCCAGCAGCCAGCGGGACGGTTCGATCTACGAGCAGTACTTC. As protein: CASSQRDGSIYEQYF.

CDR3 sequence: CASTRDRGNTGELFF. CDR3 DNA sequence: TGTGCCAGCACTCGGGACAGGGGGAACACCGGGGAGCTGTTTTTT. The chain employs TRBV6-5 and TRBJ2-2; TRBD1 agrees at 10 bases. V gave up 7 bases and J gave up 1 base; unmatched junction bases: 3. The CDR3 sequence is 15 residues long. The germline V gene encodes CDR1 MNHEY and CDR2 SVGAGI.

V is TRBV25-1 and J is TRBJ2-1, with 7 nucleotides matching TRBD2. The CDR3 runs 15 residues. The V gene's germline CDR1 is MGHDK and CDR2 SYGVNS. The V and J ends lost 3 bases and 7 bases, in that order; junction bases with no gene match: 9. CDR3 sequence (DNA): TGTGCCAGCAGTGAGTACCGACTAGCATCAAATGAGCAGTTCTTC. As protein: CASSEYRLASNEQFF.

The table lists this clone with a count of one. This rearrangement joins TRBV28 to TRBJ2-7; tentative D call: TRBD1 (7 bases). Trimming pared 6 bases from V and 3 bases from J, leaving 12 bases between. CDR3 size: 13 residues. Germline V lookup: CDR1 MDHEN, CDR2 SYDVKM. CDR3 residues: CASSTQGGYEQYF. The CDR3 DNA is TGTGCCAGCAGCACCCAGGGGGGCTACGAGCAGTACTTC.

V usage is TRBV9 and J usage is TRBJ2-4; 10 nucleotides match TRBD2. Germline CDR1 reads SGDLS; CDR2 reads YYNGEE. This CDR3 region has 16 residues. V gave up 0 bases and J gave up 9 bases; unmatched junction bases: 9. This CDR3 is CASSVGGGTSALIQYF. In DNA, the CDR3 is TGTGCCAGCAGCGTAGGAGGCGGGACTAGCGCTCTCATTCAGTACTTC.

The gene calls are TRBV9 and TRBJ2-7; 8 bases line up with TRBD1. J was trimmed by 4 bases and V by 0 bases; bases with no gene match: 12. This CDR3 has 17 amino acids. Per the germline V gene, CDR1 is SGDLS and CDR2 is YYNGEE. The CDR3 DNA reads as TGTGCCAGCAGCGTAGGGTGGGACAGGACCAAGATGTACGAGCAGTACTTC. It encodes CASSVGWDRTKMYEQYF.

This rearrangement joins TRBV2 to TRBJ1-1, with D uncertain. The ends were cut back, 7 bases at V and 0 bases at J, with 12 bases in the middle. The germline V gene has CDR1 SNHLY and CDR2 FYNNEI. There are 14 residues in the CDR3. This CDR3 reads CASTDVQVNTEAFF. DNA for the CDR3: TGTGCCAGCACTGACGTCCAGGTGAACACTGAAGCTTTCTTT. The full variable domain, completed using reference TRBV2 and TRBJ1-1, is EPEVTQTPSHQVTQMGQEVILRCVPISNHLYFYWYRQILGQKVEFLVSFYNNEISEKSEIFDDQFSVERPDGSNFTLKIRSTKLEDSAMYFCASTDVQVNTEAFFGQGTRLTVV.

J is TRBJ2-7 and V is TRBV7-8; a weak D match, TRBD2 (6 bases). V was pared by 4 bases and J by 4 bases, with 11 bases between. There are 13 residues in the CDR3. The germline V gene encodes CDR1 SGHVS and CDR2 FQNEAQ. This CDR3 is CASSSLARYEQYF. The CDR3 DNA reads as TGTGCCAGCAGCTCTCTAGCGAGGTACGAGCAGTACTTC.

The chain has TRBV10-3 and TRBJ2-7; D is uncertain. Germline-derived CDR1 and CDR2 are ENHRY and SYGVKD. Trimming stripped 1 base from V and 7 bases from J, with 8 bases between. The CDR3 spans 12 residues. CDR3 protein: CAISELLSEQYF. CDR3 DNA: TGTGCCATCAGTGAGTTACTTTCGGAGCAGTACTTC.

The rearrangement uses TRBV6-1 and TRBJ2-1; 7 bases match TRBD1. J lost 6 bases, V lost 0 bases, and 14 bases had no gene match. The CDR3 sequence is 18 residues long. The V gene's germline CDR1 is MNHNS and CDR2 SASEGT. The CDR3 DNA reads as TGTGCCAGCAGTGAAGCCTATTCCCGATTGGGACAGTTCAATGAGCAGTTCTTC. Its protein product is CASSEAYSRLGQFNEQFF.

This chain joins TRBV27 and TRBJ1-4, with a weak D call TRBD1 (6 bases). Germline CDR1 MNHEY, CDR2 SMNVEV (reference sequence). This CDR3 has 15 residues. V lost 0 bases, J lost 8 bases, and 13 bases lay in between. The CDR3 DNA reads TGTGCCAGCAGTTTATCGTGGGGGGGGCGGGAAAAACTGTTTTTT. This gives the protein CASSLSWGGREKLFF.

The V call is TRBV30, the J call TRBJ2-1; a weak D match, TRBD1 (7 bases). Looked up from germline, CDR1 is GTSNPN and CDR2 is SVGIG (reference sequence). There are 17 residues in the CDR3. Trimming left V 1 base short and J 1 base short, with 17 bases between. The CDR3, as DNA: TGTGCCTGGAGTGGGGGGGATAAGGGACAGTCCTACAATGAGCAGTTCTTC. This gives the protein CAWSGGDKGQSYNEQFF.

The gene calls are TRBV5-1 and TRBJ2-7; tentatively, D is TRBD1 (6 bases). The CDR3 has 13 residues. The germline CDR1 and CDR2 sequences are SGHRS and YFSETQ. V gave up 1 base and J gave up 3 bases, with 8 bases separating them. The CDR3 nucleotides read TGCGCCAGCAGCTTGACAGGGAACTACGAGCAGTACTTC. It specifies CASSLTGNYEQYF.

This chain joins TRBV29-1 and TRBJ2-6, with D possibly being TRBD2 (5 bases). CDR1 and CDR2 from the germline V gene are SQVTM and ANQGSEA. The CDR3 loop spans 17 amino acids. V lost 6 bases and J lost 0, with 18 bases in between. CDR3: CSVAGGPFSSGANVLTF. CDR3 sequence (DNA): TGCAGCGTGGCCGGAGGACCCTTTTCCTCTGGGGCCAACGTCCTGACTTTC.

For the CDR3, the DNA is TGTGCCAGCAGGACCCAACAGGGCAGTGAAAAACTGTTTTTT. It yields the protein CASRTQQGSEKLFF. V usage is TRBV7-2 and J usage is TRBJ1-4, with D possibly matching TRBD1 (6 bases). The CDR3 contains 14 residues. The V end lost 6 bases, the J end lost 7 bases, and 15 bases lay between the germline ends. Per germline, CDR1 SGHTA and CDR2 FQGNSA.

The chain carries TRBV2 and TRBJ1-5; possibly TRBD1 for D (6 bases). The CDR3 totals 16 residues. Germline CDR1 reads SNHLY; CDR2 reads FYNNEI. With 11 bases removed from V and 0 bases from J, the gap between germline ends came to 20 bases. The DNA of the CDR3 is TGTGCCCAAGGGGGGGCGGATTCTACTAGCAATCAGCCCCAGCATTTT. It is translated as CAQGGADSTSNQPQHF.

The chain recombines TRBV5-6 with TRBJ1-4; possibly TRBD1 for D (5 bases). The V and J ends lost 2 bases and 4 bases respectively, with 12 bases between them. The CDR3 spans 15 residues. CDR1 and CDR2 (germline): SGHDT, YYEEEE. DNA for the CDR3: TGTGCCAGCAGCTTTGGGCAGGGCTTTAATGAAAAACTGTTTTTT. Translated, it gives CASSFGQGFNEKLFF.

Here the CDR3 DNA reads TGTGCCAGCAGTCCCGGGACTACTTCGGAGGGGGAGCAGTACTTC. Its translation: CASSPGTTSEGEQYF. V gene TRBV27 combines with J gene TRBJ2-7, with TRBD2 matching 7 bases. Germline values: CDR1 MNHEY, CDR2 SMNVEV (reference sequence). Unmatched junction bases numbered 14, after V lost 5 bases and J lost 7 bases. This CDR3 is built from 15 residues.

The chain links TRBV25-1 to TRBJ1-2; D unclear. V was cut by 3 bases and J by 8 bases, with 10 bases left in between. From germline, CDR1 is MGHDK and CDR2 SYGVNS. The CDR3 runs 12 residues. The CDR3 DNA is TGTGCCAGCAGTGAGACTTCCTGGGGCTACACCTTC. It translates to CASSETSWGYTF.

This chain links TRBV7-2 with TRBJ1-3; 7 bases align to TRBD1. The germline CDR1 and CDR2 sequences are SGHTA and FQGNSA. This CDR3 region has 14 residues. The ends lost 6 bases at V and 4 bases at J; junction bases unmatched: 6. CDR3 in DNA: TGTGCCAGCAGTACAGGGGCATCGGGAAACACCATATATTTT. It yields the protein CASSTGASGNTIYF.

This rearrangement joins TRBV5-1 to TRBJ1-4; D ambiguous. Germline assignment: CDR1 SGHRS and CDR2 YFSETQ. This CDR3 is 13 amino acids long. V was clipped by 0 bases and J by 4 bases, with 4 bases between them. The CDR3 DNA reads TGCGCCAGCAGCTTGGGACATAATGAAAAACTGTTTTTT. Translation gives CASSLGHNEKLFF. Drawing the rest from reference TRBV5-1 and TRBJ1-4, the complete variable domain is KAGVTQTPRYLIKTRGQQVTLSCSPISGHRSVSWYQQTPGQGLQFLFEYFSETQRNKGNFPGRFSGRQFSNSRSEMNVSTLELGDSALYLCASSLGHNEKLFFGSGTQLSVL.

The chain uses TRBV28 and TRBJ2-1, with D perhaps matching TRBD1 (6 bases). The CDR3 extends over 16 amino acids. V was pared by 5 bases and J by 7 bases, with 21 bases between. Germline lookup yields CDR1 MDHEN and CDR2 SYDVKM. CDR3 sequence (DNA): TGTGCCAGCAGTGGAGAAACAGGGAGTTTTTGGAATGAGCAGTTCTTC. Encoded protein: CASSGETGSFWNEQFF. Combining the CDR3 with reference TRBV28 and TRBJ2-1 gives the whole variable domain DVKVTQSSRYLVKRTGEKVFLECVQDMDHENMFWYRQDPGLGLRLIYFSYDVKMKEKGDIPEGYSVSREKKERFSLILESASTNQTSMYLCASSGETGSFWNEQFFGPGTRLTVL.

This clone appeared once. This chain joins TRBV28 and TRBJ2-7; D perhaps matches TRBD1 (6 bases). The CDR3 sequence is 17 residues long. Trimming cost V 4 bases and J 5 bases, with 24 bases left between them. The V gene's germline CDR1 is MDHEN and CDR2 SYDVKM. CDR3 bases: TGTGCCAGCAGTTCCGCCTCTTCGGCCCCCGGGGACAACGAGCAGTACTTC. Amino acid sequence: CASSSASSAPGDNEQYF. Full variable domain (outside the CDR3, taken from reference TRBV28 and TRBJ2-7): DVKVTQSSRYLVKRTGEKVFLECVQDMDHENMFWYRQDPGLGLRLIYFSYDVKMKEKGDIPEGYSVSREKKERFSLILESASTNQTSMYLCASSSASSAPGDNEQYFGPGTRLTVT.

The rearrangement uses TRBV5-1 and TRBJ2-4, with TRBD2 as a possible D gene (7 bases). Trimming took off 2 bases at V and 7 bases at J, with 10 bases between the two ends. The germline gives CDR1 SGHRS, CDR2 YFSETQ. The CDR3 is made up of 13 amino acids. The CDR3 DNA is TGCGCCAGCAGCTTAGAGGGGGGGAACATTCAGTACTTC. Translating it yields CASSLEGGNIQYF.

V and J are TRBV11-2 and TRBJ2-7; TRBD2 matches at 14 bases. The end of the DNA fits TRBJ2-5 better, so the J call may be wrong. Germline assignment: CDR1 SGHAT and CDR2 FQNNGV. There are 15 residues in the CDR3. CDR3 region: CASSSGLAGAETQYF. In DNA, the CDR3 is TGTGCCAGCAGCTCGGGACTAGCGGGGGCCGAGACCCAGTACTTC.

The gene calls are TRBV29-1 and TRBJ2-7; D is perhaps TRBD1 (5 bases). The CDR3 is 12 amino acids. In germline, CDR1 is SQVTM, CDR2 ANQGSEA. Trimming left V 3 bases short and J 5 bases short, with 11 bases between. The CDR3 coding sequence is TGCAGCGTTGAGGGGCTCACCCACGAGCAGTACTTC. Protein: CSVEGLTHEQYF.